This T cell receptor beta chain was obtained from a study of shared clonotypes between healthy human individuals. TCRdb's table, derived via immunoSEQ multiplex PCR, lists solely in-frame clones and lacks some. The sample lists about 1.5 million clones, around 98% occurring once. The germline CDR1 and CDR2 sequences are MRHNA and SNTAGT. CDR3 length equals 14 residues. The J segment lost 6 bases and the V segment lost 6 bases, leaving 4 bases of the junction unmatched. The genes are TRBV6-4 and TRBJ2-2; 10 bases match TRBD2. Sample: naive CD4+ T cells sorted from blood. Subset noted: CD45RA+ positively selected. The sequence derives from a man aged 25 to 45 in good health. The CDR3 here is CASRLLAGSGELFF. The CDR3 DNA is TGTGCCAGCAGACTACTAGCGGGATCCGGGGAGCTGTTTTTT.